The 27 T cell receptor beta chains given below trace back to one sample, sequenced in a study of cytomegalovirus exposure and HLA in healthy donors. Amplification used 60 Vbeta primers and 13 Jbeta primers. Produced via immunoSEQ multiplex PCR; TCRdb's table is partial and in-frame only. The table shows 84,000 or so clones, with over 75% occurring only once. Sequencing was performed on PBMCs. The receptors here all came from a boy younger than 18 in good health and CMV-seronegative.

The chain couples TRBV7-8 to TRBJ1-5; 8 nucleotides agree with TRBD1. The CDR3 runs to 16 residues. V lost 2 bases to trimming and J lost 4 bases; unmatched junction nucleotides: 7. CDR1 SGHVS and CDR2 FQNEAQ come from the germline V gene. CDR3 residues: CASSLMAGGLNQPQHF. CDR3 in DNA: TGTGCCAGCAGCTTAATGGCAGGGGGCCTAAATCAGCCCCAGCATTTT.

The chain carries TRBV4-3 and TRBJ1-6; 8 bases map to TRBD1. Germline CDR1 and CDR2: LGHNA and YSLEER. The CDR3 totals 17 residues. J was trimmed by 4 bases and V by 0 bases; bases with no gene match: 5. CDR3 sequence (DNA): TGCGCCAGCAGCCAAGATCCGGACAGGGAATATAATTCACCCCTCCACTTT. Protein: CASSQDPDREYNSPLHF.

The chain employs TRBV13 and TRBJ2-3, with D possibly being TRBD2 (7 bases). Germline V gene sequence: CDR1 PRHDT, CDR2 FYEKMQ (reference sequence). This CDR3 spans 16 amino acids. V lost 0 bases and J lost 3, with 13 bases in between. Written as DNA, the CDR3 is TGTGCCAGCAGCTTAGGAGGGGGGGTTGTTACAGATACGCAGTATTTT. This sequence encodes CASSLGGGVVTDTQYF.

This clone was counted once. The genes are TRBV7-3 and TRBJ2-1; D ambiguous. CDR3 size: 13 residues. Germline loops: CDR1 SGHTA, CDR2 FQGTGA. Trimming stripped 2 bases from V and 4 bases from J, with 6 bases between. CDR3 coding DNA: TGTGCCAGCAGCTTACCCCCTTACAATGAGCAGTTCTTC. As protein: CASSLPPYNEQFF.

This sequence joins TRBV30 and TRBJ1-3; D is ambiguous. The germline V gene encodes CDR1 GTSNPN and CDR2 SVGIG (reference sequence). V was trimmed by 0 bases and J by 5 bases, leaving 20 bases between them. This CDR3 contains 17 residues. The CDR3 coding sequence is TGTGCCTGGAGTGTACGGGAAGCCCCCGAGGGCAGAAACACCATATATTTT. Encoded protein: CAWSVREAPEGRNTIYF.

This clone has more than one count but fewer than ten. The CDR3 DNA follows: TGCAGCGGAGACCGACAGGACACCGGGGAGCTGTTTTTT. Amino acid sequence: CSGDRQDTGELFF. The gene calls are TRBV29-1 and TRBJ2-2; D possibly corresponds to TRBD1 (6 bases). Germline V CDR1 and CDR2: SQVTM, ANQGSEA. V lost 7 bases to trimming and J lost 3 bases, with 12 bases between them. The CDR3 sequence is 13 residues long.

The rearrangement uses TRBV29-1 and TRBJ1-2; 10 bases are shared with TRBD1. V dropped 5 bases and J dropped 4; count of bases not matched to a gene: 13. The CDR3 has 16 residues. Germline assignment: CDR1 SQVTM and CDR2 ANQGSEA. CDR3 DNA sequence: TGCAGCGTTCCGACAGGGGGCACGCAAAATCCCTATGGCTACACCTTC. This sequence encodes CSVPTGGTQNPYGYTF. Full variable domain (outside the CDR3, taken from reference TRBV29-1 and TRBJ1-2): SAVISQKPSRDICQRGTSLTIQCQVDSQVTMMFWYRQQPGQSLTLIATANQGSEATYESGFVIDKFPISRPNLTFSTLTVSNMSPEDSSIYLCSVPTGGTQNPYGYTFGSGTRLTVV.

V is TRBV28 and J is TRBJ1-1; D uncertain. Trimming stripped 2 bases from V and 11 bases from J, with 15 bases between. The CDR3 is 13 residues long. CDR1 MDHEN and CDR2 SYDVKM come from the germline V gene. The CDR3 DNA reads as TGTGCCAGCAGTTTAGGAGGTCCCGAGATGGCTTTCTTT. Protein sequence: CASSLGGPEMAFF.

The chain recombines TRBV2 with TRBJ2-7, with a possible D match to TRBD1 (6 bases). The germline V gene has CDR1 SNHLY and CDR2 FYNNEI. CDR3 size: 14 residues. Between the trimmed V and J ends, which lost 2 bases and 6 bases, there was a span of 14 bases. CDR3: CASSELGARGEQYF. DNA for the CDR3: TGTGCCAGCAGTGAATTGGGGGCCCGGGGCGAGCAGTACTTC.

The chain is built from TRBV9 and TRBJ2-1; 10 bases are shared with TRBD2. Germline lookup yields CDR1 SGDLS and CDR2 YYNGEE. The CDR3 runs to 15 residues. V was clipped by 3 bases and J by 4 bases; unmatched bases: 4. The CDR3 here is CASSEQAGGYNEQFF. The CDR3 DNA reads TGTGCCAGCAGCGAGCAAGCGGGAGGGTACAATGAGCAGTTCTTC.

This clone has more than one count but fewer than ten. The chain couples TRBV7-2 to TRBJ2-4, with 8 bases aligning to TRBD1. After removal of 5 bases from V and 7 bases from J, the junction contained 7 bases not matched to a gene. The CDR3 runs 14 residues. From germline, CDR1 is SGHTA and CDR2 FQGNSA. CDR3 in amino acids: CASSPNRGSNIQYF. In nucleotides, the CDR3 is TGTGCCAGCAGCCCAAACAGGGGGAGTAACATTCAGTACTTC.

V gene TRBV4-3 combines with J gene TRBJ1-5; a weak D match, TRBD1 (6 bases). V dropped 0 bases and J dropped 6 bases, with 12 bases sitting between them. The length of the CDR3 is 15 residues. CDR1 is LGHNA, CDR2 YSLEER, per germline. The DNA for the CDR3 is TGCGCCAGCAGCCAAGATCGGACAGACGGTCAGCCCCAGCATTTT. It encodes CASSQDRTDGQPQHF.

This clone showed up just a few times. The chain carries TRBV7-6 and TRBJ1-1; no clear D gene. Trimming stripped 4 bases from V and 3 bases from J, with 3 bases between. CDR1 is SGHVS and CDR2 is FNYEAQ in the germline V gene. CDR3 length: 11 residues. CDR3 nucleotides: TGTGCCAGCAGCTCCGACACTGAAGCTTTCTTT. Translated, it gives CASSSDTEAFF.

J is TRBJ1-2 and V is TRBV6-5; perhaps TRBD1 as D (5 bases). V was shortened by 2 bases and J by 5 bases, with 9 bases between the two germline ends. Looked up from germline, CDR1 is MNHEY and CDR2 is SVGAGI. The CDR3 is made up of 13 amino acids. In nucleotides, the CDR3 is TGTGCCAGCAGTTACCGACGGGGGTATGGCTACACCTTC. Residues: CASSYRRGYGYTF.

The CDR3 region has the DNA TGCGCCAGCAGCCAAGATAGGACTAGCGGCCCATCCGAGCAGTACTTC. Protein sequence: CASSQDRTSGPSEQYF. This chain joins TRBV4-3 and TRBJ2-7; 10 nucleotides match TRBD2. This CDR3 is built from 16 residues. Germline V gene lookup returns CDR1 LGHNA and CDR2 YSLEER. The V gene end was trimmed by 0 bases and the J gene end by 6 bases; junction bases not matched to a gene: 8.

The rearrangement uses TRBV7-2 and TRBJ2-7, with no clear D. Germline CDR1 is SGHTA and CDR2 is FQGNSA. This CDR3 has 12 residues. V shed 5 bases and J shed 0 bases, with 5 bases lying between them. CDR3 nucleotides: TGTGCCAGCAGCCATAGCTCCTACGAGCAGTACTTC. Translated, it gives CASSHSSYEQYF. The entire variable domain, with the rest obtained from reference TRBV7-2 and TRBJ2-7, is as follows: GAGVSQSPSNKVTEKGKDVELRCDPISGHTALYWYRQSLGQGLEFLIYFQGNSAPDKSGLPSDRFSAERTGGSVSTLTIQRTQQEDSAVYLCASSHSSYEQYFGPGTRLTVT.

The genes are TRBV6-1 and TRBJ1-2; unclear D gene. Trimming took 7 bases from V and 6 from J, leaving 12 bases between them. The CDR3 is 12 amino acids. The germline gives CDR1 MNHNS, CDR2 SASEGT. The CDR3 loop reads CASKPDSDGYTF. CDR3 nucleotides: TGTGCCAGCAAACCAGACTCGGATGGCTACACCTTC.

This clone came up a few times. The chain combines TRBV27 with TRBJ2-3; TRBD2 is a possible D gene (5 bases). The CDR3 spans 12 residues. The V gene's germline CDR1 is MNHEY and CDR2 SMNVEV (reference sequence). Trimming shortened V by 6 bases and J by 6 bases, and 10 bases separated the two germline ends. The CDR3 DNA sequence: TGTGCCAGCAGCCTCCGAGGGGATACGCAGTATTTT. Translated: CASSLRGDTQYF.

The CDR3 loop reads CASSGTLRGANVLTF. CDR3 bases: TGTGCCAGCAGCGGGACACTGCGGGGGGCCAACGTCCTGACTTTC. The rearrangement links TRBV7-9 to TRBJ2-6, with a possible D match to TRBD1 (6 bases). Deletions cut 5 bases from V and 4 bases from J, with 12 bases between. The CDR3 is 15 residues long. CDR1 SEHNR and CDR2 FQNEAQ come from the germline V gene (reference sequence).

V is TRBV14 and J is TRBJ2-7; 10 bases agree with TRBD1. V was pared by 1 base and J by 1 base, with 4 bases of the junction left unmatched. Germline V gives CDR1 SGHDN, CDR2 FVKESK. This CDR3 is 16 amino acids long. The DNA of the CDR3 is TGTGCCAGCAGCCAAGTTCTGGGACAGGGGTCCTACGAGCAGTACTTC. This translates into CASSQVLGQGSYEQYF.

The J gene is TRBJ1-2, the V gene TRBV28; D gene unclear. The V end was cut by 7 bases, the J end by 8 bases, with 14 bases between. The CDR3 covers 12 residues. CDR1 and CDR2 (germline): MDHEN, SYDVKM. This chain's CDR3 is CASTPGMLGYTF. CDR3 DNA: TGTGCCAGCACCCCGGGAATGTTGGGCTACACCTTC.

This clone was picked up a small number of times. V is TRBV9 and J is TRBJ1-4; D is possibly TRBD1 (5 bases). Germline lookup yields CDR1 SGDLS and CDR2 YYNGEE. The CDR3 spans 14 residues. V was trimmed by 0 bases and J by 9 bases, leaving 12 bases between them. CDR3 DNA sequence: TGTGCCAGCAGCGTAGCTGGGGGGAATCAAAAACTGTTTTTT. Protein: CASSVAGGNQKLFF. Drawing the rest from reference TRBV9 and TRBJ1-4, the complete variable domain is DSGVTQTPKHLITATGQRVTLRCSPRSGDLSVYWYQQSLDQGLQFLIQYYNGEERAKGNILERFSAQQFPDLHSELNLSSLELGDSALYFCASSVAGGNQKLFFGSGTQLSVL.

This chain links TRBV7-2 with TRBJ1-2; TRBD1 agrees at 9 bases. CDR1 is SGHTA and CDR2 is FQGNSA in the germline V gene. V was clipped by 3 bases and J by 4 bases; unmatched bases: 3. The CDR3 runs 14 residues. The CDR3 loop reads CASSFETGGYGYTF. The CDR3 coding sequence is TGTGCCAGCAGCTTCGAGACAGGGGGCTATGGCTACACCTTC.

CDR3 region: CASSFTYRGPSWEQYF. CDR3 nucleotides: TGTGCCAGCAGTTTTACGTACAGGGGCCCCAGCTGGGAGCAGTACTTC. The chain has TRBV28 and TRBJ2-7; TRBD1 agrees at 7 bases. The V segment lost 3 bases and the J segment 7 bases; nucleotides outside the gene matches: 15. The germline CDR1 and CDR2 sequences are MDHEN and SYDVKM. CDR3 length: 16 residues.

This clone was picked up one time. The gene calls are TRBV6-1 and TRBJ2-1, with 10 bases lining up with TRBD2. Germline values: CDR1 MNHNS, CDR2 SASEGT. V gave up 6 bases and J gave up 6 bases; unmatched junction bases: 8. This CDR3 contains 15 residues. The CDR3 protein is CASSDGLAEINEQFF. CDR3 DNA: TGTGCCAGCAGCGATGGACTAGCGGAGATCAATGAGCAGTTCTTC.

J is TRBJ2-7 and V is TRBV6-5, with 9 nucleotides matching TRBD2. The ends lost 5 bases at V and 3 bases at J; junction bases unmatched: 5. Germline V CDR1 and CDR2: MNHEY, SVGAGI. The CDR3 spans 14 residues. CDR3 loop: CASSIAGDYYEQYF. The CDR3 DNA sequence: TGTGCCAGCAGTATAGCGGGGGATTACTACGAGCAGTACTTC.

The chain links TRBV2 to TRBJ2-5; tentatively, D is TRBD1 (5 bases). V lost 3 bases, J lost 2 bases, and 16 bases lay in between. This CDR3 has 16 amino acids. Germline assignment: CDR1 SNHLY and CDR2 FYNNEI. CDR3 bases: TGTGCCAGCAGTGATTCCCAGAGGCAGGGACAAGAGACCCAGTACTTC. Translation: CASSDSQRQGQETQYF. The whole variable domain, filled in from reference TRBV2 and TRBJ2-5, reads EPEVTQTPSHQVTQMGQEVILRCVPISNHLYFYWYRQILGQKVEFLVSFYNNEISEKSEIFDDQFSVERPDGSNFTLKIRSTKLEDSAMYFCASSDSQRQGQETQYFGPGTRLLVL.